The present T cell receptor beta chain was sequenced within a study of siplizumab effects on memory and regulatory T cells. Study conclusions and caveats: Suppressive function of proliferating Tregs from siplizumab cultures was not confirmed. Roughly 80-97% of proliferating CD4+ or CD8+ clones lacked an assignable naive or memory phenotype. Treg origin accounted for an average of around 69% of mappable alloreactive CD4+ clones with siplizumab and 25% to 30% in controls.

Trimming took 1 base from V and 4 from J, leaving 16 bases between them. Germline V lookup: CDR1 SGHVS, CDR2 FQNEAQ. The CDR3 totals 17 residues. About this clone itself: Its antigen is as yet unknown.

Profiling relied on immunoSEQ multiplex PCR, and the TCRdb table lists in-frame clones only, not all of them. The sample records roughly 68,000 clones, over 80% being singletons. This receptor was taken from a human donor in good health. The sequencing sample was made of memory CD4+ T cells sorted from blood. The genes are TRBV7-8 and TRBJ2-2; D gene ambiguous. Here the CDR3 reads CASSLEPAASSTGELFF. The CDR3 bases are TGTGCCAGCAGCTTAGAACCGGCAGCCTCGAGCACCGGGGAGCTGTTTTTT.